What follows are 13 T cell receptor beta chains derived from one specimen sequenced in a study of T cell responses to AZD1222 COVID-19 vaccine. Produced via immunoSEQ multiplex PCR; TCRdb's table is partial and in-frame only. This table has some 120,000 clones, approximately 89% appearing once. The source was peripheral blood, collected on day 0 of AZD1222 vaccination. Receptors originate from an adult in good health.

The rearrangement links TRBV5-6 to TRBJ1-6; no definite D call. V was clipped by 4 bases and J by 0 bases, with 5 bases between them. CDR1 SGHDT and CDR2 YYEEEE come from the germline V gene. This CDR3 region has 14 residues. The CDR3 protein is CASSLGSYNSPLHF. The CDR3 bases are TGTGCCAGCAGCCTAGGCTCCTATAATTCACCCCTCCACTTT.

The rearrangement uses TRBV3-1 (or the pseudogene TRBV3-2) and TRBJ2-7; D gene unclear. Germline CDR1 LGHDT, CDR2 YNNKEL (reference sequence). V was cut by 1 base and J by 0 bases, with 10 bases left in between. This CDR3 region has 15 residues. The CDR3 coding sequence is TGTGCCAGCAGCCAAGGGCCCGCGAGCTCCTACGAGCAGTACTTC. This encodes CASSQGPASSYEQYF.

This chain joins TRBV7-6 and TRBJ1-4, with 9 bases aligning to TRBD1. Trimming took 1 base from V and 8 from J; bases not matched to a gene: 5. In germline, CDR1 is SGHVS, CDR2 FNYEAQ. CDR3 size: 15 residues. The CDR3 bases are TGTGCCAGCAGCTTAGGGGGGACAGGGACAGAAAAACTGTTTTTT. Its protein is CASSLGGTGTEKLFF.

The chain has TRBV11-3 and TRBJ2-3, with 8 bases aligning to TRBD2. J gave up 4 bases and V 3 bases, and 3 bases lay outside the gene matches. From germline, CDR1 is SGHNT and CDR2 YENEEA. The CDR3 covers 14 residues. Written as DNA, the CDR3 is TGTGCCAGCAGCTTGTTAGCGGGATCAGATACGCAGTATTTT. Its translation: CASSLLAGSDTQYF.

The V call is TRBV5-1, the J call TRBJ1-1, with TRBD1 matching 7 bases. The CDR3 is made up of 14 amino acids. V shed 3 bases and J 2 bases; nucleotides not matched to a gene: 4. Germline V lookup: CDR1 SGHRS, CDR2 YFSETQ. CDR3 in DNA: TGCGCCAGCAGCTCGACAGGGCCTAACACTGAAGCTTTCTTT. Encoded protein: CASSSTGPNTEAFF.

The chain joins TRBV3-1 (or the pseudogene TRBV3-2) to TRBJ2-7, with 9 bases that match TRBD2. The V segment lost 4 bases and the J segment 0 bases; nucleotides outside the gene matches: 1. The CDR3 runs 14 residues. The germline gives CDR1 LGHDT, CDR2 YNNKEL (reference sequence). The CDR3 DNA is TGTGCCAGCAGCCTTAGCGGGAGCTCCTACGAGCAGTACTTC. Protein sequence: CASSLSGSSYEQYF.

This sequence joins TRBV3-1 (or the pseudogene TRBV3-2) and TRBJ2-1; D not resolved. CDR1 LGHDT and CDR2 YNNKEL come from the germline V gene (reference sequence). V lost 1 base to trimming and J lost 8 bases, with 9 bases between them. CDR3 length: 13 amino acids. The CDR3 nucleotides read TGTGCCAGCAGCCAAGGCCTTCAGGATGAGCAGTTCTTC. Its translation is CASSQGLQDEQFF.

The genes are TRBV30 and TRBJ1-1, with no clear D. V was pared by 1 base and J by 4 bases, with 10 bases between. The germline CDR1 and CDR2 sequences are GTSNPN and SVGIG (reference sequence). The CDR3 sequence is 13 residues long. The CDR3 loop is CAWSGGRSTEAFF. CDR3 nucleotides: TGTGCCTGGAGTGGTGGGCGTAGCACTGAAGCTTTCTTT.

V and J are TRBV2 and TRBJ1-2, with 10 positions matching TRBD1. With 6 bases clipped from V and 4 bases from J, the junction kept 2 bases outside the gene matches. Germline CDR1 reads SNHLY; CDR2 reads FYNNEI. The CDR3 covers 13 residues. The CDR3 bases are TGTGCCAGCAGGGGACAGGGGCCCTATGGCTACACCTTC. Its translation: CASRGQGPYGYTF.

V and J are TRBV15 and TRBJ1-6, with 10 bases fitting TRBD1. Trimming cost V 1 base and J 9 bases; bases outside gene matches: 3. Germline CDR1 reads LNHNV; CDR2 reads YYDKDF (reference sequence). The CDR3 consists of 15 residues. The CDR3 DNA reads TGTGCCACCAGCAGAGGGGACAGGGGTCTTTCACCCCTCCACTTT. Amino acid sequence: CATSRGDRGLSPLHF.

The V call is TRBV18, the J call TRBJ1-6; the match to TRBD1 covers 10 bases. V trimming: 2 bases; J trimming: 6 bases; junction bases outside the gene matches: 1. There are 15 residues in the CDR3. In germline, CDR1 is KGHSH, CDR2 LQKENI. The CDR3 sequence is CASSPGQGGNSPLHF. CDR3 sequence (DNA): TGTGCCAGCTCACCAGGACAGGGGGGTAATTCACCCCTCCACTTT.

This rearrangement joins TRBV11-2 to TRBJ1-1; 12 positions agree with TRBD1. V gave up 6 bases and J gave up 9 bases; unmatched junction bases: 11. From germline, CDR1 is SGHAT and CDR2 FQNNGV. This CDR3 has 15 residues. DNA for the CDR3: TGTGCCAGCAGTAGCCAGGGGGACAGGGGGCTGAAAGCTTTCTTT. Amino acid sequence: CASSSQGDRGLKAFF.

This clone has a single count. The chain employs TRBV2 and TRBJ2-1; D is unresolved. The CDR3 contains 14 residues. Trimming took off 4 bases at V and 8 bases at J, with 15 bases between the two ends. CDR1 and CDR2 from the germline V gene are SNHLY and FYNNEI. The DNA of the CDR3 is TGTGCCAGCAGTGTCCTGGCCCCCCAATATGAGCAGTTCTTC. It translates to CASSVLAPQYEQFF. The whole variable domain, filled in from reference TRBV2 and TRBJ2-1, reads EPEVTQTPSHQVTQMGQEVILRCVPISNHLYFYWYRQILGQKVEFLVSFYNNEISEKSEIFDDQFSVERPDGSNFTLKIRSTKLEDSAMYFCASSVLAPQYEQFFGPGTRLTVL.